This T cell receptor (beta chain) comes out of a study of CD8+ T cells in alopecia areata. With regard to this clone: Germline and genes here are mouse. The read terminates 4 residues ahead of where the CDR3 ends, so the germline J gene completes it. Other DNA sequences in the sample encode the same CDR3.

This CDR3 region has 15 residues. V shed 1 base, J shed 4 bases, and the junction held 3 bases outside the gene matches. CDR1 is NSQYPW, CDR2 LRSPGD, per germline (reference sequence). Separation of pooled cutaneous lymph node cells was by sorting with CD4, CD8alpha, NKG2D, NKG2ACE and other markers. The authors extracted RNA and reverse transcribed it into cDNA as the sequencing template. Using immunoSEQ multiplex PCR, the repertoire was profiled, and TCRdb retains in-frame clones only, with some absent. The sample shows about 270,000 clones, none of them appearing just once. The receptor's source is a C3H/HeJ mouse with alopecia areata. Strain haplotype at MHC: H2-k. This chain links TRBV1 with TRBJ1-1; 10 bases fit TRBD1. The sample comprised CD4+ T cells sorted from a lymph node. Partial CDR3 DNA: TGCACCTGCAGTGCAGGACAGGGGGCTGGCACA. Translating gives CTCSAGQGAGT. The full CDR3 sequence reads CTCSAGQGAGTEVFF.